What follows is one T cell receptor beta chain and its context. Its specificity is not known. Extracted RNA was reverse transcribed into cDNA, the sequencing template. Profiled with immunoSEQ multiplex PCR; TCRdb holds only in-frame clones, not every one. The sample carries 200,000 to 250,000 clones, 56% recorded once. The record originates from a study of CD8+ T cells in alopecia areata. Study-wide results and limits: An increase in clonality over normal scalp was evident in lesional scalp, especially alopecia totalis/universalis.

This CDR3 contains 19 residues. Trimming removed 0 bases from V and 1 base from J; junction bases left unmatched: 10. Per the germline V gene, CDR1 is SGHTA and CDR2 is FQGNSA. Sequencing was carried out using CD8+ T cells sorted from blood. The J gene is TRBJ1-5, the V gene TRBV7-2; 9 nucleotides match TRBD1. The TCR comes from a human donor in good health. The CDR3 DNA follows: TGTGCCAGCAGCTTAGCTAAGGGGGGACAGGGTTCCAGCAATCAGCCCCAGCATTTT. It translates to CASSLAKGGQGSSNQPQHF.